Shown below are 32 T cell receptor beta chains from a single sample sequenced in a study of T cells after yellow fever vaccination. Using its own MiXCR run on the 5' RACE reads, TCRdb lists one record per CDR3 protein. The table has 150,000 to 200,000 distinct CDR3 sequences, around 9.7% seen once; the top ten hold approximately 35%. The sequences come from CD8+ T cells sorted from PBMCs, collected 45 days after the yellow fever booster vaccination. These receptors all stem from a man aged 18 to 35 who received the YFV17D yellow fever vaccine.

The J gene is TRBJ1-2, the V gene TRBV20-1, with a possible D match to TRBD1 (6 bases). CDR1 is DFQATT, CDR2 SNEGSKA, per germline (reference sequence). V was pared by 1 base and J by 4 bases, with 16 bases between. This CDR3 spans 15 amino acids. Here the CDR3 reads CSARGYRDRGYGYTF. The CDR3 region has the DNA TGCAGTGCTAGAGGGTACAGGGACCGTGGCTATGGCTACACCTTC.

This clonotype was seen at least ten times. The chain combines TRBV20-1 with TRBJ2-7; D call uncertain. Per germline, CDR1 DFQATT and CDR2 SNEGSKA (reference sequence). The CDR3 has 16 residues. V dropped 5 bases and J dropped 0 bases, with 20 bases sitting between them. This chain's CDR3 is CSAQPDPPSGSYEQYF. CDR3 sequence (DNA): TGCAGTGCTCAACCTGACCCCCCTTCAGGCTCCTACGAGCAGTACTTC.

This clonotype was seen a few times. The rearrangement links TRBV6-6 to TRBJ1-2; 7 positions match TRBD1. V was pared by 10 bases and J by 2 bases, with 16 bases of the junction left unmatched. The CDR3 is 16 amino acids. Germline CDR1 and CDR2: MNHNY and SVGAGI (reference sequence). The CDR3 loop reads CAIPGETGNLNYGYTF. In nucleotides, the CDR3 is TGTGCCATCCCCGGGGAGACAGGGAACCTCAACTATGGCTACACCTTC.

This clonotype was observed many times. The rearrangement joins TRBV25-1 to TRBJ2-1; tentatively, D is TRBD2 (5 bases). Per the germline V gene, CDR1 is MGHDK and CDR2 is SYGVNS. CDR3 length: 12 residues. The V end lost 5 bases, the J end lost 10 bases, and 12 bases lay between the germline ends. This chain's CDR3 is CASSSSRGEQFF. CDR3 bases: TGTGCCAGCAGTAGCTCTCGGGGAGAGCAGTTCTTC. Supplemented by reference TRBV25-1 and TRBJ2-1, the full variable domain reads EADIYQTPRYLVIGTGKKITLECSQTMGHDKMYWYQQDPGMELHLIHYSYGVNSTEKGDLSSESTVSRIRTEHFPLTLESARPSHTSQYLCASSSSRGEQFFGPGTRLTVL.

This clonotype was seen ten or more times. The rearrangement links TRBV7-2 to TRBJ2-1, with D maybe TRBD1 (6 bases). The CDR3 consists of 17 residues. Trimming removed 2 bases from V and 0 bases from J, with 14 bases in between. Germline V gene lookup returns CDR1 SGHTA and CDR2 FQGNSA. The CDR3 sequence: CASSLSPGQYSYNEQFF. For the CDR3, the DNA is TGTGCCAGCAGCTTAAGCCCGGGACAATACTCCTACAATGAGCAGTTCTTC.

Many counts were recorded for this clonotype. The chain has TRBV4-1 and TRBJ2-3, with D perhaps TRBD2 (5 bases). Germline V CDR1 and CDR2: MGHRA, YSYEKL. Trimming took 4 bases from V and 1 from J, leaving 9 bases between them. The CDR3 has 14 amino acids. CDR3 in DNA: TGCGCCAGCAGCCCCCCCGGGGGCACAGATACGCAGTATTTT. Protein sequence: CASSPPGGTDTQYF.

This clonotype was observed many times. CDR3 loop: CASSLFSYNEQFF. The CDR3 DNA sequence: TGTGCCAGCAGTTTATTCTCCTACAATGAGCAGTTCTTC. The chain recombines TRBV27 with TRBJ2-1; D gene unclear. CDR3 length: 13 amino acids. Germline loops: CDR1 MNHEY, CDR2 SMNVEV (reference sequence). V was shortened by 1 base and J by 0 bases, with 1 base between the two germline ends.

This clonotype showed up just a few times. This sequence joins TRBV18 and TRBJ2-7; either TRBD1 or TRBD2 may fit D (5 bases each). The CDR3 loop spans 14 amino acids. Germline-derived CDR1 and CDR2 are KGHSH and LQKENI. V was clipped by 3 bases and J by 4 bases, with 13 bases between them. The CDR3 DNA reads TGTGCCAGCTCACCCGGGTGGGGGAAGTACGAGCAGTACTTC. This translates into CASSPGWGKYEQYF. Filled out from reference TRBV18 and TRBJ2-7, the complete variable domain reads NAGVMQNPRHLVRRRGQEARLRCSPMKGHSHVYWYRQLPEEGLKFMVYLQKENIIDESGMPKERFSAEFPKEGPSILRIQQVVRGDSAAYFCASSPGWGKYEQYFGPGTRLTVT.

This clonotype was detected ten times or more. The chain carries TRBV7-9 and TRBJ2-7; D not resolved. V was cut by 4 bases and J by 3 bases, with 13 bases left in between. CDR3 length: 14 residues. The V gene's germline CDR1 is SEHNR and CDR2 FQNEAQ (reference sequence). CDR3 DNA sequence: TGTGCCAGCAGCTCTCGGGCTGCTGGCTACGAGCAGTACTTC. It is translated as CASSSRAAGYEQYF.

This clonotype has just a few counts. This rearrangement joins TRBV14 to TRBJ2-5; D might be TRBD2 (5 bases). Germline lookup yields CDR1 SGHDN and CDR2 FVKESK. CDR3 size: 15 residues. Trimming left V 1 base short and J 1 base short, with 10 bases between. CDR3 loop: CASSQVRAGQETQYF. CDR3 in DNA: TGTGCCAGCAGCCAAGTGCGGGCGGGCCAAGAGACCCAGTACTTC.

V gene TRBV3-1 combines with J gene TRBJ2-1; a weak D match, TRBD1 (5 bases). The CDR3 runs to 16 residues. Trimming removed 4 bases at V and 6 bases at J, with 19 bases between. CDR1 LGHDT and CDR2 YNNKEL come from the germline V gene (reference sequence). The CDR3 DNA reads TGTGCCAGCAGCCTTCAGCTAGGTCAGGGTTTCAATGAGCAGTTCTTC. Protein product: CASSLQLGQGFNEQFF.

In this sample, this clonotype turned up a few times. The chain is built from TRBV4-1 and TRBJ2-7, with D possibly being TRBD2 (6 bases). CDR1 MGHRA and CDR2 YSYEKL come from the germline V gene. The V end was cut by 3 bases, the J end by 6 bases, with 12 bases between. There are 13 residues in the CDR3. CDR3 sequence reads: CASSQTSRFEQYF. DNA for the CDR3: TGCGCCAGCAGCCAGACTAGTCGTTTCGAGCAGTACTTC.

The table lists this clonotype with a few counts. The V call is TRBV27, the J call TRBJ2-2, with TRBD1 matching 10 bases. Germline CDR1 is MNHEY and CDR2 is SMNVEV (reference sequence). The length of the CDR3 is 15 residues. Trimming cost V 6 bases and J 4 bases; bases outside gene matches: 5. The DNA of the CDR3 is TGTGCCAGCAGCCTGAGGGACAGGGGCACCGGGGAGCTGTTTTTT. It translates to CASSLRDRGTGELFF.

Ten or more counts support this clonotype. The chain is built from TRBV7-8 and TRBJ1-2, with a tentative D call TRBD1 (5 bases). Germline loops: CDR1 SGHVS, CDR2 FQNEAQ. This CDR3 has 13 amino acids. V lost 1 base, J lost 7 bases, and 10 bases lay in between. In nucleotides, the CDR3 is TGTGCCAGCAGCTTAGGTCAGGGATTTGGCTACACCTTC. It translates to CASSLGQGFGYTF.

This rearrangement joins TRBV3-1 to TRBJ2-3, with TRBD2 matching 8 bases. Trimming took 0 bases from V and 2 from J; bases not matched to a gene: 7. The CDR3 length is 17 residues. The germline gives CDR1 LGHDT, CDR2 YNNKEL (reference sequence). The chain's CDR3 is CASSQDRGSGATDTQYF. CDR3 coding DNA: TGTGCCAGCAGCCAAGATCGTGGTAGCGGGGCCACAGATACGCAGTATTTT.

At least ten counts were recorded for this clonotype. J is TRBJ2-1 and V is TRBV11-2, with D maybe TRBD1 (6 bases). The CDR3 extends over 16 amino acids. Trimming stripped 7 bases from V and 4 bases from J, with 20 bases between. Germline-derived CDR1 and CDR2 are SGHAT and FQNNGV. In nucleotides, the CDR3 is TGTGCCAGCAACCCAACTCCCACCACAGGGTACAATGAGCAGTTCTTC. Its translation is CASNPTPTTGYNEQFF.

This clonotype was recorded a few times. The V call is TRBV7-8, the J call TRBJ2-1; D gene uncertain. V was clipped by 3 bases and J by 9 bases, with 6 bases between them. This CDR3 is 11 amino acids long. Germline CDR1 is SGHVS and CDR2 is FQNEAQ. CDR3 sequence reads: CASSFASEQFF. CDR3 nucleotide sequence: TGTGCCAGCAGCTTCGCGTCTGAGCAGTTCTTC. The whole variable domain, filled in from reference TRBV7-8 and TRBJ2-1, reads GAGVSQSPRYKVAKRGQDVALRCDPISGHVSLFWYQQALGQGPEFLTYFQNEAQLDKSGLPSDRFFAERPEGSVSTLKIQRTQQEDSAVYLCASSFASEQFFGPGTRLTVL.

CDR3 bases: TGCGCCAGCAGCTTCGTTACAGGGTTAGGGGAGCTGTTTTTT. The encoded protein is CASSFVTGLGELFF. The J gene is TRBJ2-2, the V gene TRBV5-1; maybe TRBD1 (6 bases). Trimming pared 2 bases from V and 8 bases from J, leaving 13 bases between. The CDR3 has 14 residues. Germline values: CDR1 SGHRS, CDR2 YFSETQ.

The CDR3 sequence is CASSQGRGGYEQYF. As DNA, the CDR3 is TGTGCCAGCAGCCAAGGGCGAGGGGGCTACGAGCAGTACTTC. V usage is TRBV4-2 and J usage is TRBJ2-7; weak D call: TRBD1 (6 bases). Trimming took off 1 base at V and 3 bases at J, with 10 bases between the two ends. This CDR3 has 14 amino acids. In germline, CDR1 is LGHNA, CDR2 YNFKEQ.

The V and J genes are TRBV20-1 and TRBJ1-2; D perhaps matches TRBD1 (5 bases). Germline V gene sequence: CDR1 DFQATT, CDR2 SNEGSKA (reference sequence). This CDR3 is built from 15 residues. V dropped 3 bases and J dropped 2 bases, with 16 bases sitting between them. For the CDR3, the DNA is TGCAGTGCTAGCCCCCTGGTCAGGGAAAACTATGGCTACACCTTC. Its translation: CSASPLVRENYGYTF.

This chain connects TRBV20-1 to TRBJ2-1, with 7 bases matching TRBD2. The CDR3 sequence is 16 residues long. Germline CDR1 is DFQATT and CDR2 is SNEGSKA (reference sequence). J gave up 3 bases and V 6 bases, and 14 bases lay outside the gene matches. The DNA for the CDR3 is TGCAGTGCCAGAAAACAGGAGCGGGGTTACTACAATGAGCAGTTCTTC. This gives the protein CSARKQERGYYNEQFF.

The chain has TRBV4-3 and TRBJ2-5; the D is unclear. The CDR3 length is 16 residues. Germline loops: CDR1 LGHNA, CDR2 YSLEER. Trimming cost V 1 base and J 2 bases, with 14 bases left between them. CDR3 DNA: TGCGCCAGCAGCCAAGTGGTTGCGGTGACTCAAGAGACCCAGTACTTC. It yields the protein CASSQVVAVTQETQYF.

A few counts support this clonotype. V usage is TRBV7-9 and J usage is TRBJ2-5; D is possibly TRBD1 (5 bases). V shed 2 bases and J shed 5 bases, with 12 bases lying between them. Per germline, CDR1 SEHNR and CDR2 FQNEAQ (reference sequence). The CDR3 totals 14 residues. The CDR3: CASSLTREVETQYF. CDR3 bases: TGTGCCAGCAGCTTAACCAGGGAAGTGGAGACCCAGTACTTC.

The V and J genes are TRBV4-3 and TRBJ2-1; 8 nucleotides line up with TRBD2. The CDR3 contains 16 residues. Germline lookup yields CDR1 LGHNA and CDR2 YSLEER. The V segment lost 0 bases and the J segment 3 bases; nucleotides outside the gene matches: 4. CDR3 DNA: TGCGCCAGCAGCCAAGAAAGCGGGGGAGGCTACAATGAGCAGTTCTTC. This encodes CASSQESGGGYNEQFF.

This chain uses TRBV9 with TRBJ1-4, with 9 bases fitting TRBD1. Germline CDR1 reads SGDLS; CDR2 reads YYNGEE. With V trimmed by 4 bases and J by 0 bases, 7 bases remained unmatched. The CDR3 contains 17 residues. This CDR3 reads CASSPGGTGPTNEKLFF. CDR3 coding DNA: TGTGCCAGCAGCCCAGGTGGGACAGGGCCAACTAATGAAAAACTGTTTTTT.

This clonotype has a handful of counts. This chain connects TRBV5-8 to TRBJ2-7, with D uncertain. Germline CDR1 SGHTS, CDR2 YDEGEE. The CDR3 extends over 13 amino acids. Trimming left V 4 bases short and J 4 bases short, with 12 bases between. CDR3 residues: CASSPLSAYEQYF. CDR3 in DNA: TGTGCCAGCAGCCCACTTTCAGCGTACGAGCAGTACTTC.

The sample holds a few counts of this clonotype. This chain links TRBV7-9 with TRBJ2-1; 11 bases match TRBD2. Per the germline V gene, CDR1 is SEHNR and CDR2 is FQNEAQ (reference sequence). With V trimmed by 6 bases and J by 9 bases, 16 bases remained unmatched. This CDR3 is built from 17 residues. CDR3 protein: CASSSSSGGYVGTEQFF. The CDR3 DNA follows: TGTGCCAGCAGTTCATCTAGCGGGGGGTATGTTGGGACTGAGCAGTTCTTC.

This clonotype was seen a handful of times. The DNA for the CDR3 is TGTGCCAGCAGTTACTCCCCGGTCCTCCGGGGCCCCATATATTTT. Protein: CASSYSPVLRGPIYF. This chain uses TRBV6-5 with TRBJ1-3; TRBD1 might be the D (5 bases). V was trimmed by 0 bases and J by 11 bases, leaving 17 bases between them. Germline CDR1 MNHEY, CDR2 SVGAGI. The CDR3 has 15 amino acids.

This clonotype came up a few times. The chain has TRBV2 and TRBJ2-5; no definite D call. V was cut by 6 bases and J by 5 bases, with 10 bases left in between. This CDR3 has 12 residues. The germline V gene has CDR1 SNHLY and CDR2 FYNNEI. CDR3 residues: CASRLPPETQYF. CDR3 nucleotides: TGTGCCAGCAGGCTCCCTCCCGAGACCCAGTACTTC.

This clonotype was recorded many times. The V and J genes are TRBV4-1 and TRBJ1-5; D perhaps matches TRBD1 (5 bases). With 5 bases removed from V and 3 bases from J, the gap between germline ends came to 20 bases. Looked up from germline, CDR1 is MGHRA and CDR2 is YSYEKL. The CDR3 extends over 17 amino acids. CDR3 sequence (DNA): TGCGCCAGCAGCGGATCCGGGACCCCGGGGCCCAATCAGCCCCAGCATTTT. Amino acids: CASSGSGTPGPNQPQHF.

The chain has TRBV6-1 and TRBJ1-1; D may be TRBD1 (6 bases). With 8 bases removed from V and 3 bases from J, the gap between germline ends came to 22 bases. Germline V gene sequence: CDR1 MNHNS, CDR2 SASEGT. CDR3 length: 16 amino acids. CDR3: CASAYRGGSGYTEAFF. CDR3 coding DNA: TGTGCCAGCGCCTATCGCGGGGGCTCAGGTTACACTGAAGCTTTCTTT.

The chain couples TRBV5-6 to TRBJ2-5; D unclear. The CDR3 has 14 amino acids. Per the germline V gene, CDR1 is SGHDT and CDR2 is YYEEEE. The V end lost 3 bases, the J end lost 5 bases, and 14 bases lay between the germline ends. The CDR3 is CASSWPIVGETQYF. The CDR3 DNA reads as TGTGCCAGCAGCTGGCCCATAGTGGGGGAGACCCAGTACTTC.